This T cell receptor (beta chain) came from a study of blood T cells in healthy people across ages. General observations from the study: Nothing was known about donor CMV status, and this possibly confounded expanded clonotype changes.

Trimming pared 5 bases from V and 1 base from J, leaving 6 bases between. There are 12 residues in the CDR3. Germline V gives CDR1 PRHDT, CDR2 FYEKMQ (reference sequence). The second PCR ran roughly 6 to 11 cycles with a sample-barcoded 5' primer and J-beta primers. Each of the cDNA molecules was tagged by a template-switch adaptor with 12 random nucleotides. TCRdb reprocessed the 5' RACE reads with MiXCR, giving one entry per CDR3 protein. The data hold 780,000 or so distinct CDR3 sequences, with about 53% observed a single time. This clonotype was seen only a few times. Its antigen is undetermined. The gene calls are TRBV13 and TRBJ2-7; D is undetermined. The sequence was collected from an older man in good health. Material: blood. The CDR3, as DNA: TGTGCCAGCAGCCCAATTTCCTACGAGCAGTACTTC. Its translation: CASSPISYEQYF.